This T cell receptor (beta chain) was recorded in a study of blood T cell repertoires in COVID-19. Study-level background: PBMCs, B-cell-depleted T cells, or T cells were the source of the cDNA or gDNA that made up the material.

Categorization into cohorts depended on clinical history that participants reported. Recovered status applied to Cohort 3 donors who had two consecutive negative PCRs. It also applied to those with clearance or with symptom resolution. The CDR3 runs to 13 residues. Germline CDR1 is LNHDA and CDR2 is SQIVND (reference sequence). V lost 4 bases and J 3 bases, leaving 7 bases between the germline ends. Sequencing was performed with immunoSEQ multiplex PCR; in TCRdb, only in-frame clones are kept and a portion is missing. Here the sample spans about 180,000 clones, more than 70% being singletons. The specimen sequenced was PBMCs or T cells enriched from blood (not recorded which). The clonotype was recovered from a man aged 35-49 years who had recovered from COVID-19. The rearrangement links TRBV19 to TRBJ1-5; the D is unclear. The DNA of the CDR3 is TGTGCCAGTAGTAGTAGCACCAATCAGCCCCAGCATTTT. This codes for CASSSSTNQPQHF.